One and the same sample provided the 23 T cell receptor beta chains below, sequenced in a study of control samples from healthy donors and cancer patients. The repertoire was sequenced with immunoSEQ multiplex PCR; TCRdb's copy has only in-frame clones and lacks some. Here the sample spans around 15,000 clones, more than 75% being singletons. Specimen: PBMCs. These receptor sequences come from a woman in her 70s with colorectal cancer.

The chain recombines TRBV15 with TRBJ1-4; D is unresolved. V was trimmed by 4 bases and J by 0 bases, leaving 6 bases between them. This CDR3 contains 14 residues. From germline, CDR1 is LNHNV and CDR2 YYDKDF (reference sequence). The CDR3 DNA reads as TGTGCCACCAGCAAGCCCACAACTAATGAAAAACTGTTTTTT. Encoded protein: CATSKPTTNEKLFF.

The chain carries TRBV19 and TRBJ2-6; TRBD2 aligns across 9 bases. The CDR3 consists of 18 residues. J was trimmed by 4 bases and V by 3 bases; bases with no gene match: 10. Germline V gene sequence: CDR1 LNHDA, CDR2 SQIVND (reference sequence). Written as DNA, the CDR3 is TGTGCCAGTAGTATCCGGACTAGCGCGGGTTTCGGGGCCAACGTCCTGACTTTC. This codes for CASSIRTSAGFGANVLTF. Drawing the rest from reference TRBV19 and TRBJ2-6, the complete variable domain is DGGITQSPKYLFRKEGQNVTLSCEQNLNHDAMYWYRQDPGQGLRLIYYSQIVNDFQKGDIAEGYSVSREKKESFPLTVTSAQKNPTAFYLCASSIRTSAGFGANVLTFGAGSRLTVL.

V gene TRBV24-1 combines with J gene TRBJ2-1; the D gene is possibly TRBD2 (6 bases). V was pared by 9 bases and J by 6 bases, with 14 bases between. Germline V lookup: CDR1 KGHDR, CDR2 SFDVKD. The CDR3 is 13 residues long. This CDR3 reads CATGTDYTNEQFF. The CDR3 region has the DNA TGTGCCACCGGAACGGACTACACCAATGAGCAGTTCTTC.

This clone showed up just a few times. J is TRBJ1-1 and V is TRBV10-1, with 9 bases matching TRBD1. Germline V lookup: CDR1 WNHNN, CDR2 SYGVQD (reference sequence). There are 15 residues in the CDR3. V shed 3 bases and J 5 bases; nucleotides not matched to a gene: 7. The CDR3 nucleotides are TGCGCCAGCAGTGATGAACAGGGGGCCTATACTGAAGCTTTCTTT. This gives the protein CASSDEQGAYTEAFF.

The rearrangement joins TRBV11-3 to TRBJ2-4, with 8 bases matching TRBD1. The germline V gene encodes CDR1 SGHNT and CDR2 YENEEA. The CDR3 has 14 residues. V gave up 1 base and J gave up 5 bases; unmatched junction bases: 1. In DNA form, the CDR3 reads TGTGCCAGCAGCTTAGGGGGACAGGAAAACATTCAGTACTTC. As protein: CASSLGGQENIQYF.

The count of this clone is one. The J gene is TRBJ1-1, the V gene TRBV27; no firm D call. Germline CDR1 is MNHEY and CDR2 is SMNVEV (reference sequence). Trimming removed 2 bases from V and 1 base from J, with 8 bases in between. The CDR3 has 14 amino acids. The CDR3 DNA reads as TGTGCCAGCAGTTTAGATCAGCGGAACACTGAAGCTTTCTTT. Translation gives CASSLDQRNTEAFF.

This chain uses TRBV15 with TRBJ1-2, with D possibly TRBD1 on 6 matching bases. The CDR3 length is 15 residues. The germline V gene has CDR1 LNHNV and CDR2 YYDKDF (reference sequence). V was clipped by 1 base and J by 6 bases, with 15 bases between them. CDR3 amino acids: CATSRAMGAQDGYTF. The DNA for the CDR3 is TGTGCCACCAGCAGAGCAATGGGGGCGCAGGATGGCTACACCTTC.

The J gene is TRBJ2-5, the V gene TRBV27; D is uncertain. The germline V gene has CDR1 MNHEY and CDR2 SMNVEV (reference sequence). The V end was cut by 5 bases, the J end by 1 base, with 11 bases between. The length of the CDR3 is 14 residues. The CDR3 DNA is TGTGCCAGCAGTCACAGTACAATCCAAGAGACCCAGTACTTC. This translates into CASSHSTIQETQYF.

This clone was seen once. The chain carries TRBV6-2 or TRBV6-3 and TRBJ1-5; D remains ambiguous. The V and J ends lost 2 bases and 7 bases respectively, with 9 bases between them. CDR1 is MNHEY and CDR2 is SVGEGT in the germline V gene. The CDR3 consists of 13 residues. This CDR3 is CASSYPPSQPQHF. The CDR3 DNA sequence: TGTGCCAGCAGTTACCCCCCAAGCCAGCCCCAGCATTTT.

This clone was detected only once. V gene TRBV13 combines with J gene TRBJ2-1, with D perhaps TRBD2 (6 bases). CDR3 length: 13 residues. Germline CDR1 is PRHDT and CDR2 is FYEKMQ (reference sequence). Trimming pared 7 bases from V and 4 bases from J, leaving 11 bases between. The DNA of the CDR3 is TGTGCCAGCACCCGACTAGATTACAATGAGCAGTTCTTC. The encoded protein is CASTRLDYNEQFF.

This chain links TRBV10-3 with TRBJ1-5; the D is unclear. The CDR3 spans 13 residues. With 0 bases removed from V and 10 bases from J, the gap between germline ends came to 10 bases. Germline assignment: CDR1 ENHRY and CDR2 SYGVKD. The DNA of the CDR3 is TGTGCCATCAGTGAGTCGGATGCCTCTCCCCAGCATTTT. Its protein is CAISESDASPQHF.

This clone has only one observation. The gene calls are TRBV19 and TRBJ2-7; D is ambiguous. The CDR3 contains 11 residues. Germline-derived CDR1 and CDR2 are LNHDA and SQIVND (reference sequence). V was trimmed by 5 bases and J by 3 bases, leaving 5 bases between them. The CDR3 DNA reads TGTGCCAGTAGTTCCCACTACGAGCAGTACTTC. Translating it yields CASSSHYEQYF.

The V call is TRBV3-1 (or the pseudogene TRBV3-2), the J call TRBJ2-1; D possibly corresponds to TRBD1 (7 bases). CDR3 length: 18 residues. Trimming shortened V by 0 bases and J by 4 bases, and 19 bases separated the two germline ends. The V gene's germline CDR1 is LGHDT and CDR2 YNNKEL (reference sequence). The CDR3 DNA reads TGTGCCAGCAGCCAAGATGGATTGGGGGGACAGCTATACAATGAGCAGTTCTTC. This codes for CASSQDGLGGQLYNEQFF.

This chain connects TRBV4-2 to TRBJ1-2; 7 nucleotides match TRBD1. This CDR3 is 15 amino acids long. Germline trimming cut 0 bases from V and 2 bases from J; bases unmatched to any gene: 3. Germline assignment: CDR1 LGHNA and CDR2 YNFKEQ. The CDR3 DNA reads TGTGCCAGCAGCCAAGAAACAGGGGTCAACTATGGCTACACCTTC. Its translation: CASSQETGVNYGYTF.

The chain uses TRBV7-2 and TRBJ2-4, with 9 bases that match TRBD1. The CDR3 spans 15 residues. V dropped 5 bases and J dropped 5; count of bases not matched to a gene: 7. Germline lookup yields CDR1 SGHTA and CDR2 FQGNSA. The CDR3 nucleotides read TGTGCCAGCAGCCCTGGGACAGGGACGCAAAACATTCAGTACTTC. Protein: CASSPGTGTQNIQYF.

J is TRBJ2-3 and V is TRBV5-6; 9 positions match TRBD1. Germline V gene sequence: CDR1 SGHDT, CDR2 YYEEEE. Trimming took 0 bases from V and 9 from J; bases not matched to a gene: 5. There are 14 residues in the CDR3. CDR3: CASSLGDRVFTQYF. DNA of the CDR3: TGTGCCAGCAGCTTGGGGGACAGGGTGTTCACGCAGTATTTT. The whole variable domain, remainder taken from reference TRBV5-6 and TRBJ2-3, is DAGVTQSPTHLIKTRGQQVTLRCSPKSGHDTVSWYQQALGQGPQFIFQYYEEEERQRGNFPDRFSGHQFPNYSSELNVNALLLGDSALYLCASSLGDRVFTQYFGPGTRLTVL.

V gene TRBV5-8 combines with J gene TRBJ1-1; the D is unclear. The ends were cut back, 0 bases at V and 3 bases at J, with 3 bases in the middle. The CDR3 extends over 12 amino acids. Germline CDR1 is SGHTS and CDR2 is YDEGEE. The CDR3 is CASSLVDTEAFF. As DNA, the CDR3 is TGTGCCAGCAGCTTGGTGGACACTGAAGCTTTCTTT.

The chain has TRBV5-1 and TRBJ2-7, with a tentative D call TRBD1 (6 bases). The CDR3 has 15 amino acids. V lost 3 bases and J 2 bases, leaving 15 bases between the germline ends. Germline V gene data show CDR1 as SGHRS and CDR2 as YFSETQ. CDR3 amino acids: CASSSPGERTYEQYF. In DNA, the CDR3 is TGCGCCAGCAGCTCCCCAGGGGAAAGGACCTACGAGCAGTACTTC.

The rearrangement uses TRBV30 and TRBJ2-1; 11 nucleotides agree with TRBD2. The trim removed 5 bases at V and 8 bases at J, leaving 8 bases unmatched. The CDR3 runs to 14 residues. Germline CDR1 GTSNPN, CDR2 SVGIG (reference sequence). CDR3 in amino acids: CAWAEWTSGYEQFF. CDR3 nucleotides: TGTGCCTGGGCCGAGTGGACTAGCGGGTATGAGCAGTTCTTC.

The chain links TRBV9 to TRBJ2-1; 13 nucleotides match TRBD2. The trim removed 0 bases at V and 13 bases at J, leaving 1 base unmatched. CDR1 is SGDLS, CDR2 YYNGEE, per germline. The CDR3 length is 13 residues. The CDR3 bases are TGTGCCAGCAGCGTAGGGACTAGCGGGGGACAGTTCTTC. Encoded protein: CASSVGTSGGQFF.

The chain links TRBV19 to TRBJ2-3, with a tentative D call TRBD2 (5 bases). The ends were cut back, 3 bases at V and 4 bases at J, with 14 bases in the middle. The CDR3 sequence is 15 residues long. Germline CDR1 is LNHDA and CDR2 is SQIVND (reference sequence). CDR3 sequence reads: CASSIAGRLADTQYF. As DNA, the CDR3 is TGTGCCAGTAGTATCGCGGGCCGCCTAGCAGATACGCAGTATTTT.

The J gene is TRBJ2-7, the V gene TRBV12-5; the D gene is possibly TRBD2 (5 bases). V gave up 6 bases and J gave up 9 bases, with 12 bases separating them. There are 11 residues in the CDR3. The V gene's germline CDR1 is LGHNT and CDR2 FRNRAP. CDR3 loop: CASGLGLVQYF. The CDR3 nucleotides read TGTGCTAGTGGCCTTGGACTCGTGCAGTACTTC. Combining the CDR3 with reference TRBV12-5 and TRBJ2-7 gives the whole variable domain DARVTQTPRHKVTEMGQEVTMRCQPILGHNTVFWYRQTMMQGLELLAYFRNRAPLDDSGMPKDRFSAEMPDATLATLKIQPSEPRDSAVYFCASGLGLVQYFGPGTRLTVT.

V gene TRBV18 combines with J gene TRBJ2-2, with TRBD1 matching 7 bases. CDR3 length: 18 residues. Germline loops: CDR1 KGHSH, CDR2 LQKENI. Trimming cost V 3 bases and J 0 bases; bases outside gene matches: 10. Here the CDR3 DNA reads TGTGCCAGCTCACCGGGCTTCCGGGACAGAACGAACACCGGGGAGCTGTTTTTT. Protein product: CASSPGFRDRTNTGELFF.